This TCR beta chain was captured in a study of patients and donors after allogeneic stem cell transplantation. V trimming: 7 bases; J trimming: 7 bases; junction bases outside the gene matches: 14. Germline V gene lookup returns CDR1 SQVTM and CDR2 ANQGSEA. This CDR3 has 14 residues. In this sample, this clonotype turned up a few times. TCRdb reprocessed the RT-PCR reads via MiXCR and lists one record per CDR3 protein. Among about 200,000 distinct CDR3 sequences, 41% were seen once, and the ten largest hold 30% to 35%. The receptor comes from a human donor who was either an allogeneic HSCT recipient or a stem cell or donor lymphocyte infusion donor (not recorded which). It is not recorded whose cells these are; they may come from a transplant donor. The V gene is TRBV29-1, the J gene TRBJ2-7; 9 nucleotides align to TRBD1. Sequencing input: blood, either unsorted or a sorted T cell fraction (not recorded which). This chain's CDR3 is CSAAPGQGEGEQYF. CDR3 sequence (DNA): TGCAGCGCGGCTCCGGGACAGGGAGAGGGGGAGCAGTACTTC.